Reported below is one T cell receptor (beta chain). Its cognate antigen has yet to be identified. Per-base qualities were not stored, and no clone one base away is much larger. The first patient joined ICON in 2016, and enrollment wrapped up when the last patient was enrolled in late 2018. From a subcohort of 76 patients, fresh tumor and matched uninvolved tissue were collected for in-depth immune analyses, including TCR sequencing. TCR sequencing was performed on DNA isolated from bulk tissue, without cell sorting. The immunoSEQ assay used for TCR sequencing gave the T-cell fraction in both tumor and uninvolved lung tissue. Under the source paper's analysis protocol: In the survival analysis, patients were divided into a high T-cell fraction group (upper tertile) and a low T-cell fraction group (lower two tertiles), and the two groups were compared using a log-rank test. A signed-rank test was used to check for differences in T-cell fraction between paired tumor and uninvolved lung. TCRdb limited this immuneACCESS table to in-frame rearrangements with V and J called. A share of clones is missing; checked studies link under half to unresolved V genes, and the rest is unexplained. V, J and clone size were drawn from that table, and D and trimming were deduced from the DNA. In this sample the table shows about 7,200 clones, roughly 63% of which occur a single time. The top ten clones comprise approximately 12% of the sample.

The source of the sample is a study of tumor-infiltrating lymphocytes in localized non-small cell lung cancer (dated by TCRdb to about 2021). Some background on the complete study: Several histologies were represented in the cohort, which also included both smokers and never-smokers as well as patients whose samples were collected after neoadjuvant chemotherapy. From each patient came resected tumor tissue plus uninvolved lung tissue from that same patient, and the uninvolved lung tissue was described as non-adjacent to the tumor. The same patients underwent several integrated assays, with TCR sequencing performed together with flow cytometry, multiplex immunofluorescence, RNA-seq, exome sequencing and proteomics. The overall ICON cohort comprised 150 surgical patients with localized non-small cell lung cancer whose tumors were resected. A total of around 50 patients were part of the paired comparison of immunoSEQ T-cell fraction between tumor and uninvolved lung. General conclusions and limits of the study: TCR-derived T-cell fraction did not differ between the flow cytometry-defined immunotypes IM1 (good prognosis) and IM2 (poor prognosis). Assay coverage varied across patients depending on available tissue quantity, so only a subset of the cohort had TCR sequencing. Different pieces of the same tissue were used for different assays, so technical variation could not be separated from intratumor heterogeneity. TCRbeta sequencing supported higher T cell infiltration in tumors than in uninvolved lung tissue, consistent with immunofluorescence CD3 counts.

From its cysteine to its phenylalanine, the CDR3 spans 19 amino acids. Solely the CDR3 DNA is kept, with 57 bases framed from the first base. The CDR1 and CDR2 encoded by the germline V gene are MGHRA and YSYEKL. Trimming removed 2 bases from V and 3 bases from J; the gene matches leave 17 bases unexplained. The rearrangement joined TRBV4-1 to TRBJ2-7, and 9 bases in between align with TRBD1. The sequencing sample was made of uninvolved lung tissue not adjacent to the tumor. The clonotype comes from a human donor with non-small cell lung cancer. The CDR3 protein is CASSQITGGAWVSFYEQYF. The DNA sequence reads TGCGCCAGCAGCCAAATTACAGGGGGCGCGTGGGTATCTTTCTACGAGCAGTACTTC.